This T cell receptor beta chain was documented in a study of T-cell reconstitution after alpha-beta-depleted transplantation in children. Study-level results: Once a year had passed after transplant, T-cell counts and diversity came mostly from newly produced T cells. At around two months after transplant, the alpha-beta T cells were reportedly derived from several hundred expanded clones that came from non-depleted graft cells.

A library of TCRbeta sequences, prepared with unique molecular identifiers, was generated. A single record per CDR3 protein comes from TCRdb applying MiXCR to the PCR reads. The repertoire holds around 29,000 distinct CDR3 sequences, with roughly 6% as singletons. This clonotype was seen a handful of times. The target antigen is unknown. CDR3 length: 17 residues. V shed 3 bases, J shed 8 bases, and the junction held 9 bases outside the gene matches. Germline CDR1 and CDR2: MNHNS and SASEGT. Sequences were derived from PBMCs, mostly from graft donor cells, sampled 180 days after TCRalphabeta/CD19-depleted stem cell transplant. The sequence was collected from a male patient younger than 18 who had a stem cell transplant for acute myeloid leukemia, so the T cells may come from the graft donor. This chain connects TRBV6-1 to TRBJ2-2; 13 bases line up with TRBD2. The CDR3 loop is CASSEVGLAGPPGELFF. The CDR3 coding sequence is TGTGCCAGCAGTGAGGTGGGACTAGCGGGGCCTCCGGGGGAGCTGTTTTTT.